A selection of T cell receptor beta chains follows, all from one sample in a study of identical twins. One entry per CDR3 protein, called by TCRdb with MiXCR from the 5' RACE reads. The repertoire holds about 250,000 distinct CDR3 sequences, over 12% seen once, with 8.8% in the top ten. The sample was memory (CD45RO+) T cells sorted from blood. The receptors were sampled from a woman younger than 35 in good health. Each CDR3 is given with its conserved first and last residue. D genes are given only for firm matches. Size is omitted from some rows. Given values are once, few, many or a class for expanded clones.

CDR3 protein: CASSLGQGGGEQYF; CDR3 DNA: TGCGCCAGCAGCTTGGGACAGGGGGGAGGCGAGCAGTACTTC; J gene: TRBJ2-7; V gene: TRBV5-1; clone size: NA; D gene: TRBD1
CDR3 protein: CASSLMGPGRGSVQPQHF; CDR3 DNA: TGTGCCAGCAGTTTAATGGGCCCGGGCAGAGGTAGCGTTCAGCCCCAGCATTTT; J gene: TRBJ1-5; V gene: TRBV27; clone size: NA; D gene: NA
CDR3 protein: CASSWGADTQYF; CDR3 DNA: TGTGCCAGCAGCTGGGGGGCAGATACGCAGTATTTT; J gene: TRBJ2-3; V gene: TRBV11-2; clone size: many; D gene: NA
CDR3 protein: CASSAQDIFNTGELFF; CDR3 DNA: TGTGCCAGCAGCGCGCAGGATATATTTAACACCGGGGAGCTGTTTTTT; J gene: TRBJ2-2; V gene: TRBV7-3; clone size: NA; D gene: NA
CDR3 protein: CASSQSPTADEQYF; CDR3 DNA: TGTGCCAGCAGCCAATCGCCTACCGCCGATGAGCAGTACTTC; J gene: TRBJ2-7; V gene: TRBV4-2; clone size: few; D gene: NA
CDR3 protein: CASSSLGRNMNTEAFF; CDR3 DNA: TGTGCCAGCAGCTCCCTCGGACGGAACATGAACACTGAAGCTTTCTTT; J gene: TRBJ1-1; V gene: TRBV6-1; clone size: few; D gene: NA
CDR3 protein: CASSFFTEAFF; CDR3 DNA: TGTGCCAGCAGTTTTTTCACTGAAGCTTTCTTT; J gene: TRBJ1-1; V gene: TRBV12-3/TRBV12-4; clone size: few; D gene: NA
CDR3 protein: CSAYQADTQYF; CDR3 DNA: TGCAGCGCTTACCAAGCAGATACGCAGTATTTT; J gene: TRBJ2-3; V gene: TRBV29-1; clone size: many; D gene: NA
CDR3 protein: CSAIPAVRQDPRNGYTF; CDR3 DNA: TGCAGTGCTATCCCAGCGGTGAGGCAGGACCCTAGAAATGGCTACACCTTC; J gene: TRBJ1-2; V gene: TRBV20-1; clone size: few; D gene: NA
CDR3 protein: CAESRDTLTSNEKLFF; CDR3 DNA: TGTGCCGAGAGCCGGGACACCTTAACCTCTAATGAAAAACTGTTTTTT; J gene: TRBJ1-4; V gene: TRBV10-3; clone size: many; D gene: NA
CDR3 protein: CASSSAPNSYNEQFF; CDR3 DNA: TGTGCCAGCAGTTCCGCCCCAAACTCCTACAATGAGCAGTTCTTC; J gene: TRBJ2-1; V gene: TRBV5-5; clone size: few; D gene: NA
CDR3 protein: CASNSGNNEQFF; CDR3 DNA: TGTGCCAGCAATTCGGGAAACAATGAGCAGTTCTTC; J gene: TRBJ2-1; V gene: TRBV6-5; clone size: NA; D gene: NA
CDR3 protein: CASTRDFANTGELFF; CDR3 DNA: TGTGCCAGCACCCGCGACTTCGCGAACACCGGGGAGCTGTTTTTT; J gene: TRBJ2-2; V gene: TRBV7-8; clone size: NA; D gene: NA
CDR3 protein: CASSPSVASYEQYF; CDR3 DNA: TGTGCCAGCAGCCCTAGCGTGGCGTCCTACGAGCAGTACTTC; J gene: TRBJ2-7; V gene: TRBV7-9; clone size: few; D gene: NA
CDR3 protein: CASSLGAGNTQYF; CDR3 DNA: TGTGCCAGCAGCCTAGGCGCTGGGAATACGCAGTATTTT; J gene: TRBJ2-3; V gene: TRBV3-1; clone size: NA; D gene: NA
CDR3 protein: CSAAAGGGNTEAFF; CDR3 DNA: TGCAGTGCTGCCGCAGGGGGAGGGAACACTGAAGCTTTCTTT; J gene: TRBJ1-1; V gene: TRBV20-1; clone size: NA; D gene: TRBD1
CDR3 protein: CASSPWMRTQYF; CDR3 DNA: TGTGCCAGCAGCCCGTGGATGAGGACGCAGTATTTT; J gene: TRBJ2-3; V gene: TRBV7-2; clone size: NA; D gene: NA
CDR3 protein: CSARDGQGFDEQYF; CDR3 DNA: TGCAGTGCTAGAGACGGGCAGGGGTTCGACGAGCAGTACTTC; J gene: TRBJ2-7; V gene: TRBV20-1; clone size: few; D gene: NA
CDR3 protein: CASILSGGPQETQYF; CDR3 DNA: TGTGCCAGCATCCTTAGCGGGGGGCCCCAAGAGACCCAGTACTTC; J gene: TRBJ2-5; V gene: TRBV5-6; clone size: few; D gene: TRBD2
CDR3 protein: CASSPGKRGYHPSEQYF; CDR3 DNA: TGTGCCAGCTCTCCTGGGAAGCGGGGGTACCACCCAAGCGAGCAGTACTTC; J gene: TRBJ2-7; V gene: TRBV11-1; clone size: few; D gene: TRBD2
CDR3 protein: CASSGFSYNEQFF; CDR3 DNA: TGTGCCAGCAGTGGGTTTTCATACAATGAGCAGTTCTTC; J gene: TRBJ2-1; V gene: TRBV6-1; clone size: few; D gene: NA
CDR3 protein: CASSLGQGADYGYTF; CDR3 DNA: TGTGCCAGCTCACTCGGACAGGGGGCTGACTATGGCTACACCTTC; J gene: TRBJ1-2; V gene: TRBV18; clone size: NA; D gene: TRBD1
CDR3 protein: CATSREAGDGYTF; CDR3 DNA: TGTGCCACCAGCAGAGAAGCAGGGGACGGCTACACCTTC; J gene: TRBJ1-2; V gene: TRBV15; clone size: NA; D gene: NA
CDR3 protein: CASNTRDREGDGANVLTF; CDR3 DNA: TGTGCCAGCAACACCAGGGACAGGGAAGGGGACGGGGCCAACGTCCTGACTTTC; J gene: TRBJ2-6; V gene: TRBV12-3/TRBV12-4; clone size: many; D gene: TRBD1
CDR3 protein: CSATWDTGSWGYTF; CDR3 DNA: TGCAGTGCAACCTGGGACACCGGTTCGTGGGGCTACACCTTC; J gene: TRBJ1-2; V gene: TRBV20-1; clone size: NA; D gene: NA
CDR3 protein: CASSLGIAGVSYNEQFF; CDR3 DNA: TGTGCCAGCAGCTTGGGGATAGCGGGAGTCTCCTACAATGAGCAGTTCTTC; J gene: TRBJ2-1; V gene: TRBV5-6; clone size: NA; D gene: TRBD2
CDR3 protein: CASSESPVDEQFF; CDR3 DNA: TGTGCCAGCAGCGAGTCCCCAGTGGATGAGCAGTTCTTC; J gene: TRBJ2-1; V gene: TRBV9; clone size: NA; D gene: NA
CDR3 protein: CASSSTQGRYEQYF; CDR3 DNA: TGTGCCAGCAGCTCTACTCAGGGGAGATACGAGCAGTACTTC; J gene: TRBJ2-7; V gene: TRBV11-2; clone size: NA; D gene: NA
CDR3 protein: CASSTGTGANEQFF; CDR3 DNA: TGTGCCAGCAGTACCGGGACAGGGGCCAATGAGCAGTTCTTC; J gene: TRBJ2-1; V gene: TRBV6-1; clone size: NA; D gene: TRBD1
CDR3 protein: CASRRTGIGEAFF; CDR3 DNA: TGTGCCAGCAGACGGACAGGGATTGGTGAAGCTTTCTTT; J gene: TRBJ1-1; V gene: TRBV5-6; clone size: few; D gene: TRBD1
CDR3 protein: CASSYSGQSNSPLHF; CDR3 DNA: TGTGCCAGCAGTTATTCCGGGCAGTCCAATTCACCCCTCCACTTT; J gene: TRBJ1-6; V gene: TRBV27; clone size: NA; D gene: NA
CDR3 protein: CASSNGPDQPQHF; CDR3 DNA: TGTGCCAGCAGCAACGGGCCCGATCAGCCCCAGCATTTT; J gene: TRBJ1-5; V gene: TRBV7-9; clone size: few; D gene: NA
CDR3 protein: CASSLNIQRQPQHF; CDR3 DNA: TGTGCCAGCAGCCTTAATATACAAAGGCAGCCCCAGCATTTT; J gene: TRBJ1-5; V gene: TRBV12-3/TRBV12-4; clone size: few; D gene: NA
CDR3 protein: CATSRGGELVEQYF; CDR3 DNA: TGTGCCACCAGCAGAGGAGGGGAACTAGTCGAGCAGTACTTC; J gene: TRBJ2-7; V gene: TRBV15; clone size: few; D gene: NA
CDR3 protein: CASSPRVGGYEQYF; CDR3 DNA: TGTGCCAGCAGCCCCCGGGTGGGCGGCTACGAGCAGTACTTC; J gene: TRBJ2-7; V gene: TRBV7-2; clone size: few; D gene: NA
CDR3 protein: CASSQVGGASTDTQYF; CDR3 DNA: TGTGCCAGCAGCCAAGTGGGCGGAGCTAGCACAGATACGCAGTATTTT; J gene: TRBJ2-3; V gene: TRBV5-6; clone size: few; D gene: NA
CDR3 protein: CSAGGQGVAIQYF; CDR3 DNA: TGCAGTGCGGGGGGACAGGGGGTGGCCATTCAGTACTTC; J gene: TRBJ2-4; V gene: TRBV20-1; clone size: many; D gene: TRBD1
CDR3 protein: CASSLAETPEQYF; CDR3 DNA: TGTGCCAGCAGCTTAGCGGAGACCCCCGAGCAGTACTTC; J gene: TRBJ2-7; V gene: TRBV7-6; clone size: NA; D gene: NA
CDR3 protein: CASSTVGEQFF; CDR3 DNA: TGTGCCAGCAGCACAGTCGGTGAGCAGTTCTTC; J gene: TRBJ2-1; V gene: TRBV11-3; clone size: few; D gene: NA
CDR3 protein: CSARGTGGDEKLFF; CDR3 DNA: TGCAGTGCTAGGGGGACAGGGGGGGATGAAAAACTGTTTTTT; J gene: TRBJ1-4; V gene: TRBV20-1; clone size: many; D gene: TRBD1
CDR3 protein: CASSGRQGDEKLFF; CDR3 DNA: TGTGCCAGCAGTGGACGACAGGGTGACGAAAAACTGTTTTTT; J gene: TRBJ1-4; V gene: TRBV6-1; clone size: few; D gene: TRBD1
CDR3 protein: CASSLGGVGETQYF; CDR3 DNA: TGTGCCAGCAGCTTAGGGGGGGTTGGAGAGACCCAGTACTTC; J gene: TRBJ2-5; V gene: TRBV7-8; clone size: many; D gene: NA
CDR3 protein: CASSLWRASQETQYF; CDR3 DNA: TGCGCCAGCAGCTTGTGGCGGGCGTCCCAAGAGACCCAGTACTTC; J gene: TRBJ2-5; V gene: TRBV5-1; clone size: few; D gene: NA
CDR3 protein: CASSMQDSPLHF; CDR3 DNA: TGTGCCAGCAGTATGCAGGATTCACCCCTCCACTTT; J gene: TRBJ1-6; V gene: TRBV12-3/TRBV12-4; clone size: many; D gene: NA
CDR3 protein: CSARYGRDTQYF; CDR3 DNA: TGCAGTGCTAGATACGGCCGAGATACGCAGTATTTT; J gene: TRBJ2-3; V gene: TRBV20-1; clone size: many; D gene: NA
CDR3 protein: CSAPLKTGFNEKLFF; CDR3 DNA: TGCAGTGCTCCTCTCAAGACAGGATTTAATGAAAAACTGTTTTTT; J gene: TRBJ1-4; V gene: TRBV20-1; clone size: NA; D gene: NA
CDR3 protein: CASSYRPPGQGVQPQHF; CDR3 DNA: TGTGCCAGCAGTTACAGACCACCGGGACAGGGTGTTCAGCCCCAGCATTTT; J gene: TRBJ1-5; V gene: TRBV6-5; clone size: few; D gene: TRBD1
CDR3 protein: CASSSRRSSERTDTQYF; CDR3 DNA: TGTGCCAGCAGCTCCCGCCGGAGTAGCGAGAGGACAGATACGCAGTATTTT; J gene: TRBJ2-3; V gene: TRBV7-2; clone size: NA; D gene: NA
CDR3 protein: CASSLYQGPKAYEQYF; CDR3 DNA: TGTGCCAGCAGTTTGTATCAGGGGCCGAAGGCCTACGAGCAGTACTTC; J gene: TRBJ2-7; V gene: TRBV12-3/TRBV12-4; clone size: many; D gene: NA
CDR3 protein: CASSFRGGQPQHF; CDR3 DNA: TGTGCCAGCAGCTTCAGGGGCGGACAGCCCCAGCATTTT; J gene: TRBJ1-5; V gene: TRBV7-8; clone size: once; D gene: NA
CDR3 protein: CASSLGPTITEAFF; CDR3 DNA: TGTGCCAGCAGTTTAGGTCCGACCATCACTGAAGCTTTCTTT; J gene: TRBJ1-1; V gene: TRBV12-3/TRBV12-4; clone size: few; D gene: NA
CDR3 protein: CASSPAGPGTQYF; CDR3 DNA: TGTGCCAGCAGCCCGGCGGGTCCCGGGACCCAGTACTTC; J gene: TRBJ2-5; V gene: TRBV5-6; clone size: NA; D gene: NA
CDR3 protein: CAGDVSGTNTGELFF; CDR3 DNA: TGTGCCGGGGATGTAAGCGGGACGAACACCGGGGAGCTGTTTTTT; J gene: TRBJ2-2; V gene: TRBV7-2; clone size: few; D gene: TRBD2